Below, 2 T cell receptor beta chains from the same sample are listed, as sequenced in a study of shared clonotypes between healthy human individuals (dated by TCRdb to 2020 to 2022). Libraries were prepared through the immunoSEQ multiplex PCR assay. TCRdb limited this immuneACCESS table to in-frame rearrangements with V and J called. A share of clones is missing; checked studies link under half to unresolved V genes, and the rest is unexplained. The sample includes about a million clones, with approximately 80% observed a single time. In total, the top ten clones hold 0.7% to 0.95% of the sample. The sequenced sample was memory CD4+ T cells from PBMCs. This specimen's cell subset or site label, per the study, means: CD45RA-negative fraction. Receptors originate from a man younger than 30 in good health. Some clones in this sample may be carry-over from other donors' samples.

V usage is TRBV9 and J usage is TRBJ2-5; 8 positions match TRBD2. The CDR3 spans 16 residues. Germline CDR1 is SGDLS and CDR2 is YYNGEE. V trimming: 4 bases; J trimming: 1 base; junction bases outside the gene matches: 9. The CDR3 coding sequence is TGTGCCAGCAGCCCTCGGGGGGGGAGAGGCCAAGAGACCCAGTACTTC. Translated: CASSPRGGRGQETQYF.

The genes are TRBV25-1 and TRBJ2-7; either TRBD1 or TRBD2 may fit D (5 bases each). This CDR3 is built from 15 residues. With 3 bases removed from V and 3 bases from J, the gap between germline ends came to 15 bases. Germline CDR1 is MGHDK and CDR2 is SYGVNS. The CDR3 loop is CASSDERQGGYEQYF. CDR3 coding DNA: TGTGCCAGCAGTGACGAGCGGCAGGGTGGCTACGAGCAGTACTTC.